The 21 T cell receptor beta chains below were found in one sample sequenced in a study of cytomegalovirus exposure and HLA in healthy donors. The PCR ran on 60 Vbeta and 13 Jbeta primers. The repertoire was sequenced with immunoSEQ multiplex PCR; TCRdb's copy has only in-frame clones and lacks some. Of 150,000 to 200,000 clones in the sample, more than 60% were seen once. The sample comprised PBMCs. Receptors were obtained from a male donor in good health and CMV-seronegative.

This rearrangement joins TRBV19 to TRBJ2-7, with 7 bases matching TRBD1. The ends lost 9 bases at V and 5 bases at J; junction bases unmatched: 22. CDR3 length: 17 residues. The germline V gene encodes CDR1 LNHDA and CDR2 SQIVND (reference sequence). The CDR3 DNA is TGTGCCAGCCACTCCGGACAGGCCGAACCTTACTTCCACGAGCAGTACTTC. Translated: CASHSGQAEPYFHEQYF.

This chain links TRBV9 with TRBJ2-5, with 9 positions matching TRBD2. This CDR3 comprises 15 residues. Germline lookup yields CDR1 SGDLS and CDR2 YYNGEE. The J segment lost 4 bases and the V segment lost 3 bases, leaving 7 bases of the junction unmatched. CDR3 loop: CASSGPRGGLETQYF. The CDR3 DNA sequence: TGTGCCAGCAGCGGACCGCGGGGGGGGCTAGAGACCCAGTACTTC.

The chain uses TRBV4-1 and TRBJ1-1, with 7 bases aligning to TRBD1. Losses at the gene ends were 3 bases for V and 6 bases for J; bases not matched to a gene: 10. Germline V gives CDR1 MGHRA, CDR2 YSYEKL. The CDR3 length is 15 residues. The CDR3 here is CASSHMTGSVAEAFF. The CDR3 DNA follows: TGCGCCAGCAGCCATATGACAGGGAGTGTCGCTGAAGCTTTCTTT.

The count of this clone is one. The chain couples TRBV19 to TRBJ2-7; a weak D match, TRBD1 (6 bases). Per germline, CDR1 LNHDA and CDR2 SQIVND (reference sequence). This CDR3 contains 14 residues. With 9 bases removed from V and 3 bases from J, the gap between germline ends came to 18 bases. Here the CDR3 reads CASTPGHGFYEQYF. The CDR3 bases are TGTGCCAGCACCCCGGGACACGGGTTCTACGAGCAGTACTTC.

This rearrangement joins TRBV4-1 to TRBJ2-1; weak D call: TRBD1 (7 bases). This CDR3 spans 16 amino acids. The V gene lost 0 bases and the J gene lost 8 bases, with 17 bases spanning the gap. Germline V gene lookup returns CDR1 MGHRA and CDR2 YSYEKL. Here the CDR3 DNA reads TGCGCCAGCAGCCAAGAGGCGGGACAGCGACGACATGAGCAGTTCTTC. It yields the protein CASSQEAGQRRHEQFF.

The chain couples TRBV7-9 to TRBJ2-7, with TRBD1 matching over 10 bases. Looked up from germline, CDR1 is SEHNR and CDR2 is FQNEAQ (reference sequence). CDR3 size: 15 residues. V was pared by 7 bases and J by 7 bases, with 13 bases of the junction left unmatched. The chain's CDR3 is CASTLSDRGMGEQYF. The CDR3, as DNA: TGTGCCAGCACCCTTTCGGACAGGGGGATGGGGGAGCAGTACTTC. The whole variable domain, filled in from reference TRBV7-9 and TRBJ2-7, reads DTGVSQNPRHKITKRGQNVTFRCDPISEHNRLYWYRQTLGQGPEFLTYFQNEAQLEKSRLLSDRFSAERPKGSFSTLEIQRTEQGDSAMYLCASTLSDRGMGEQYFGPGTRLTVT.

The gene calls are TRBV4-3 and TRBJ2-2; TRBD1 might be the D (5 bases). The CDR3 is 15 residues long. Germline lookup yields CDR1 LGHNA and CDR2 YSLEER. The V gene lost 6 bases and the J gene lost 4 bases, with 15 bases spanning the gap. In nucleotides, the CDR3 is TGCGCCAGCAGTAACCTCTTCGACAGCACCGGGGAGCTGTTTTTT. It codes for CASSNLFDSTGELFF.

The chain has TRBV6-5 and TRBJ2-7, with 9 bases identical to TRBD1. J gave up 3 bases and V 4 bases, and 7 bases lay outside the gene matches. CDR3 length: 15 amino acids. Germline-derived CDR1 and CDR2 are MNHEY and SVGAGI. CDR3 nucleotide sequence: TGTGCCAGCAGTTGGGCCGGGACAGGGAGCTACGAGCAGTACTTC. Translated: CASSWAGTGSYEQYF.

This chain joins TRBV7-3 and TRBJ1-2; TRBD1 matches 7 bases. With 6 bases clipped from V and 4 bases from J, the junction kept 5 bases outside the gene matches. The CDR3 length is 13 residues. Germline CDR1 SGHTA, CDR2 FQGTGA. CDR3 amino acids: CASSPGQSYGYTF. As DNA, the CDR3 is TGTGCCAGCAGTCCGGGACAGTCCTATGGCTACACCTTC.

The chain links TRBV4-1 to TRBJ2-7, with 8 bases fitting TRBD2. Trimming took 4 bases from V and 5 from J; bases not matched to a gene: 13. There are 16 residues in the CDR3. Germline V gene data show CDR1 as MGHRA and CDR2 as YSYEKL. The chain's CDR3 is CASSRVPGLGGHEQYF. The CDR3 nucleotides are TGCGCCAGCAGCCGAGTCCCGGGACTAGGGGGACACGAGCAGTACTTC.

The V and J genes are TRBV6-5 and TRBJ2-7; 9 bases map to TRBD1. CDR1 and CDR2 (germline): MNHEY, SVGAGI. V lost 5 bases, J lost 2 bases, and 7 bases stayed unmatched. The CDR3 contains 15 residues. CDR3 sequence reads: CASSRSRDRAYEQYF. CDR3 DNA sequence: TGTGCCAGCAGTCGGTCCCGGGACAGGGCCTACGAGCAGTACTTC.

Comments on this clone: Germline and junction disagree at one end, which may indicate a read error. The genes are TRBV6-5 and TRBJ1-2; D not certain. CDR1 MNHEY and CDR2 SVGAGI come from the germline V gene. CDR3 length equals 14 residues. CDR3 in DNA: TGTGCCAGCCGTTACTCTGCTACCGTCTATGGCTACACCTTC. It yields the protein CASRYSATVYGYTF.

This clone has only one observation. CDR3 in DNA: TGTGCCAGCAATACGCAAGGGGGACGTGGGACGCAGTATTTT. Translation gives CASNTQGGRGTQYF. The rearrangement joins TRBV25-1 to TRBJ2-3; D is possibly TRBD1 (6 bases). V dropped 7 bases and J dropped 9 bases, with 20 bases sitting between them. CDR1 is MGHDK, CDR2 SYGVNS, per germline. The CDR3 extends over 14 amino acids.

The rearrangement links TRBV27 to TRBJ2-2; 9 bases fit TRBD2. V was pared by 8 bases and J by 3 bases, with 4 bases of the junction left unmatched. Germline V gene sequence: CDR1 MNHEY, CDR2 SMNVEV (reference sequence). The length of the CDR3 is 14 residues. The DNA of the CDR3 is TGTGCCAGCCTAGCGGGGACTTACACCGGGGAGCTGTTTTTT. It yields the protein CASLAGTYTGELFF.

The chain has TRBV7-9 and TRBJ2-7; 8 positions match TRBD1. Losses at the gene ends were 0 bases for V and 4 bases for J; bases not matched to a gene: 5. The CDR3 is 15 residues long. Germline assignment: CDR1 SEHNR and CDR2 FQNEAQ (reference sequence). The CDR3 nucleotides are TGTGCCAGCAGCTTAGCGCAGGGACAGGAATACGAGCAGTACTTC. The encoded protein is CASSLAQGQEYEQYF.

The chain employs TRBV7-9 and TRBJ2-7, with D tentatively TRBD1 (6 bases). Germline V lookup: CDR1 SEHNR, CDR2 FQNEAQ (reference sequence). The germline V and J ends were trimmed by 1 base and 5 bases, with 18 bases remaining between them. The CDR3 runs 16 residues. The CDR3 DNA follows: TGTGCCAGCAGCTTAGAGGGACAAATAAGAGGTCACGAGCAGTACTTC. Translation: CASSLEGQIRGHEQYF. The whole variable domain, filled in from reference TRBV7-9 and TRBJ2-7, reads DTGVSQNPRHKITKRGQNVTFRCDPISEHNRLYWYRQTLGQGPEFLTYFQNEAQLEKSRLLSDRFSAERPKGSFSTLEIQRTEQGDSAMYLCASSLEGQIRGHEQYFGPGTRLTVT.

The chain carries TRBV6-5 and TRBJ1-5, with D possibly matching TRBD1 (6 bases). Deletions cut 5 bases from V and 3 bases from J, with 14 bases between. This CDR3 is built from 15 residues. Germline assignment: CDR1 MNHEY and CDR2 SVGAGI. This CDR3 is CASSAFGGLNQPQHF. CDR3 in DNA: TGTGCCAGCAGTGCCTTCGGGGGGCTCAATCAGCCCCAGCATTTT.

The chain links TRBV2 to TRBJ1-5; 7 bases map to TRBD1. Per germline, CDR1 SNHLY and CDR2 FYNNEI. Germline trimming cut 7 bases from V and 4 bases from J; bases unmatched to any gene: 7. This CDR3 comprises 14 residues. The CDR3 DNA follows: TGTGCCAGCACGGACAGGCGATTGAATCAGCCCCAGCATTTT. Protein: CASTDRRLNQPQHF. Full variable domain (outside the CDR3, taken from reference TRBV2 and TRBJ1-5): EPEVTQTPSHQVTQMGQEVILRCVPISNHLYFYWYRQILGQKVEFLVSFYNNEISEKSEIFDDQFSVERPDGSNFTLKIRSTKLEDSAMYFCASTDRRLNQPQHFGDGTRLSIL.

The chain couples TRBV15 to TRBJ1-4; D gene ambiguous. The V gene's germline CDR1 is LNHNV and CDR2 YYDKDF (reference sequence). The CDR3 loop spans 16 amino acids. V lost 1 base and J 10 bases, leaving 19 bases between the germline ends. As DNA, the CDR3 is TGTGCCACCAGCAGAGCGCACCGGGAGGATGTCGGAAAACTGTTTTTT. Encoded protein: CATSRAHREDVGKLFF.

The chain employs TRBV5-1 and TRBJ2-3; tentative D call: TRBD2 (6 bases). The V end was cut by 5 bases, the J end by 3 bases, with 16 bases between. The CDR3 covers 15 residues. The germline gives CDR1 SGHRS, CDR2 YFSETQ. Here the CDR3 reads CASSWRGASTDTQYF. CDR3 DNA sequence: TGCGCCAGCAGTTGGCGGGGAGCCTCGACAGATACGCAGTATTTT.

The gene calls are TRBV4-1 and TRBJ2-7, with 8 bases fitting TRBD2. In germline, CDR1 is MGHRA, CDR2 YSYEKL. V lost 2 bases and J lost 6; bases outside the gene matches: 9. CDR3 length equals 15 residues. In DNA form, the CDR3 reads TGCGCCAGCAGCCAATCTCAGCGGGGGTGGGGCGAGCAGTACTTC. Its translation: CASSQSQRGWGEQYF.